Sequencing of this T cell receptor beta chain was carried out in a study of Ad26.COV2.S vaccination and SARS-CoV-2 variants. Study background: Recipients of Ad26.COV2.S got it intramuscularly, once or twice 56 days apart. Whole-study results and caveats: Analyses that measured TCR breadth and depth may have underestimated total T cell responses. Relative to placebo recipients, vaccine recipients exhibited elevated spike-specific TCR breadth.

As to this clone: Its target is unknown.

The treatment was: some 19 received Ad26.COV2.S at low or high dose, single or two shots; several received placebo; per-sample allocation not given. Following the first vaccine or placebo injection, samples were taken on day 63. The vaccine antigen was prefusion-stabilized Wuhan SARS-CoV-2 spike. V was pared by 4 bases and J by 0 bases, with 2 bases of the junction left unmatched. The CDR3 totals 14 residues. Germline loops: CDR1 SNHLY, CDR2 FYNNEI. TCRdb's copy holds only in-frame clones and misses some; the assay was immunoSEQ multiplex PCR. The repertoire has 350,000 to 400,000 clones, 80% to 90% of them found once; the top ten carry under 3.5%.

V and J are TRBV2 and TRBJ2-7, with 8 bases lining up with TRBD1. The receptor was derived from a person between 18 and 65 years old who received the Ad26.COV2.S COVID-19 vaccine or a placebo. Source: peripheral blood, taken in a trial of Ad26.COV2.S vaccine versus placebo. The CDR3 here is CASSADRASYEQYF. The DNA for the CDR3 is TGTGCCAGCAGTGCGGACAGGGCCTCCTACGAGCAGTACTTC.